The subject of this entry is one TCR beta chain. Its antigen is not identified. A quantitative 5'-RACE method, one with molecular barcodes, was used to make TCR beta libraries. One entry per CDR3 protein, called by TCRdb with MiXCR from the 5' RACE reads. The data show about 360,000 distinct CDR3 sequences, with under 15% seen just once and approximately 1.1% held by the top ten. This sample was taken from a study of CD8 T cells in ankylosing spondylitis. Study conclusions and caveats: Significantly higher representation of disease-linked clones was reported for matched ankylosing spondylitis synovial fluid.

The TCR sequence derives from a male donor with ankylosing spondylitis or in good health (not recorded which). Sample: blood, either unsorted or a sorted T cell fraction (not recorded which).

The CDR3 loop is CASSLDLGGTAGGRKTQYF. CDR3 nucleotides: TGTGCCAGCAGCTTAGATCTCGGGGGGACGGCGGGGGGCCGGAAGACCCAGTACTTC. The V and J genes are TRBV11-2 and TRBJ2-5; 8 nucleotides align to TRBD2. Germline values: CDR1 SGHAT, CDR2 FQNNGV. This CDR3 is 19 amino acids long. Trimming took 0 bases from V and 6 from J; bases not matched to a gene: 18. Based on the CDR3 plus reference TRBV11-2 and TRBJ2-5, the full variable domain is EAGVAQSPRYKIIEKRQSVAFWCNPISGHATLYWYQQILGQGPKLLIQFQNNGVVDDSQLPKDRFSAERLKGVDSTLKIQPAKLEDSAVYLCASSLDLGGTAGGRKTQYFGPGTRLLVL.